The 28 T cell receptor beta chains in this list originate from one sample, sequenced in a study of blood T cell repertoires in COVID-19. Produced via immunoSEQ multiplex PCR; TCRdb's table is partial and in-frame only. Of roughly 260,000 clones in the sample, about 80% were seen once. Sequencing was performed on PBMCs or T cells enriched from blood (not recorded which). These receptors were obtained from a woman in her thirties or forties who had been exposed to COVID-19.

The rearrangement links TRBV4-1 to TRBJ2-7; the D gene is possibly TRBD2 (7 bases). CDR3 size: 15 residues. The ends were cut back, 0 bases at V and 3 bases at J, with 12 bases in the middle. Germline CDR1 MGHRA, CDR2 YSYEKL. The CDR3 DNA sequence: TGCGCCAGCAGCCAAGATCGGGGGGCGATCTACGAGCAGTACTTC. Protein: CASSQDRGAIYEQYF.

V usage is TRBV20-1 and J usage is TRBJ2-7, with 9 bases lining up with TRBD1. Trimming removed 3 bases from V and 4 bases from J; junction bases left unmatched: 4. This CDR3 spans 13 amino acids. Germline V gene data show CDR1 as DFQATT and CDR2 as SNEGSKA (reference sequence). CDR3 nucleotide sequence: TGCAGTGCTAGTCCCGGGACAGGGTACGAGCAGTACTTC. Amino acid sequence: CSASPGTGYEQYF.

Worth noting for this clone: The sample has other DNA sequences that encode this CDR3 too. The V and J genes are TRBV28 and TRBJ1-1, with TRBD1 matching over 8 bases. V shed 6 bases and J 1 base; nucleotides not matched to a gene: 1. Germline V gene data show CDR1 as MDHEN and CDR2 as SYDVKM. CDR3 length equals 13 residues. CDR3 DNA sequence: TGTGCCAGCAGAGGACAGGGGAACACTGAAGCTTTCTTT. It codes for CASRGQGNTEAFF.

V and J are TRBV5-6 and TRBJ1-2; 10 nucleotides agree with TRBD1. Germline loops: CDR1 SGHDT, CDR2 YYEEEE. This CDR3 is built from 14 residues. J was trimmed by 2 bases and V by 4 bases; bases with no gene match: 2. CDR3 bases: TGTGCCAGCAGCACGGGACAGGGGAACTATGGCTACACCTTC. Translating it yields CASSTGQGNYGYTF.

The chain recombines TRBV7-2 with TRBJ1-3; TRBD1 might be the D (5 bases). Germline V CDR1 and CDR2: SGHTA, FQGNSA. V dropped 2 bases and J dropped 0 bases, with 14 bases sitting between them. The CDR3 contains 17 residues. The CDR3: CASSLWRGESSGNTIYF. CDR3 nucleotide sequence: TGTGCCAGCAGCTTATGGCGGGGCGAGAGCTCTGGAAACACCATATATTTT.

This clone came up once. The CDR3 DNA sequence: TGTGCCAGCAACCGAGGACAAAATAATTCACCCCTCCACTTT. This sequence encodes CASNRGQNNSPLHF. V gene TRBV7-9 combines with J gene TRBJ1-6; D is possibly TRBD1 (5 bases). Germline V lookup: CDR1 SEHNR, CDR2 FQNEAQ (reference sequence). V lost 7 bases and J lost 5, with 12 bases in between. The CDR3 is 14 residues long.

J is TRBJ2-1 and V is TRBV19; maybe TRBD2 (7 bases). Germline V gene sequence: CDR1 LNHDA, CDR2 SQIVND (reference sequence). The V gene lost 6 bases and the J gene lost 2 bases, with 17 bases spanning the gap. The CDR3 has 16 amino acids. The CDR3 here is CASRVKGGTTYNEQFF. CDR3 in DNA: TGTGCCAGTAGAGTCAAAGGGGGGACTACCTACAATGAGCAGTTCTTC.

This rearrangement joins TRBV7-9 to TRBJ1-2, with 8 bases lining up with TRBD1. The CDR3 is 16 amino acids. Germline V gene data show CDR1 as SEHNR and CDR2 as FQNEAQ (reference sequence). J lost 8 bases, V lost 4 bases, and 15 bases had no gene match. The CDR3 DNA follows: TGTGCCAGCAGCTCTCCGGGACAGGATATATTTGGGGGCTACACCTTC. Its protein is CASSSPGQDIFGGYTF.

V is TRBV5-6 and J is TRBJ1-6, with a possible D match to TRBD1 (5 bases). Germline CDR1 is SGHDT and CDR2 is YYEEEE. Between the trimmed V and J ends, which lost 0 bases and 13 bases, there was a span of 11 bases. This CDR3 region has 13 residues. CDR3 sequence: CASSLAGGIPLHF. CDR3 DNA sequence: TGTGCCAGCAGCTTGGCGGGGGGGATTCCCCTCCACTTT. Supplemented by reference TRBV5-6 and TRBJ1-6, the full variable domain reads DAGVTQSPTHLIKTRGQQVTLRCSPKSGHDTVSWYQQALGQGPQFIFQYYEEEERQRGNFPDRFSGHQFPNYSSELNVNALLLGDSALYLCASSLAGGIPLHFGNGTRLTVT.

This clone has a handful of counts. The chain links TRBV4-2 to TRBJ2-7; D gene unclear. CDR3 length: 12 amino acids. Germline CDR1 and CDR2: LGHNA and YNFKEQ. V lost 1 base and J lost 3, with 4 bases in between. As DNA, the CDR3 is TGTGCCAGCAGCCAAGTTAGCTACGAGCAGTACTTC. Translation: CASSQVSYEQYF.

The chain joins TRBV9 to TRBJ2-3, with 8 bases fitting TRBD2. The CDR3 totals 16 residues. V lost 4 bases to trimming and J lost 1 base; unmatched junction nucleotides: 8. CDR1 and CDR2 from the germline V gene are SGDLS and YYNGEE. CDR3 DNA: TGTGCCAGCAGCACCCAAGCGGGGGCTCGCACAGATACGCAGTATTTT. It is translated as CASSTQAGARTDTQYF.

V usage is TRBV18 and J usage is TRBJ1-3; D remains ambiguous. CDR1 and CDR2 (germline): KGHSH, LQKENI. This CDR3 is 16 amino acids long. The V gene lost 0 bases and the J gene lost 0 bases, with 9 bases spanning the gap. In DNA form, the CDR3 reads TGTGCCAGCTCACCACCTGCAGCGAGCTCTGGAAACACCATATATTTT. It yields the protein CASSPPAASSGNTIYF. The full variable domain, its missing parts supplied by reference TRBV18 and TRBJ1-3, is NAGVMQNPRHLVRRRGQEARLRCSPMKGHSHVYWYRQLPEEGLKFMVYLQKENIIDESGMPKERFSAEFPKEGPSILRIQQVVRGDSAAYFCASSPPAASSGNTIYFGEGSWLTVV.

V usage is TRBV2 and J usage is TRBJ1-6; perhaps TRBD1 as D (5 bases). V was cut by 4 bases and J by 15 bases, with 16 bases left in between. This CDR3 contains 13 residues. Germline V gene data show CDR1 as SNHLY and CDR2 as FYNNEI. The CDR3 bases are TGTGCCAGCAGTGTGGGACCCCGGGAGGACCTCCACTTT. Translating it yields CASSVGPREDLHF.

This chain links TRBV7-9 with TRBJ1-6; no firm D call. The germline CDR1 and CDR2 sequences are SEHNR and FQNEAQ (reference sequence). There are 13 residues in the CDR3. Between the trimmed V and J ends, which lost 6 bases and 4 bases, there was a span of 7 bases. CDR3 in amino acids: CASSSGYNSPLHF. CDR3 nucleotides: TGTGCCAGCAGTTCGGGATATAATTCACCCCTCCACTTT. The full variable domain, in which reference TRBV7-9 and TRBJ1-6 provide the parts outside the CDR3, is DTGVSQNPRHKITKRGQNVTFRCDPISEHNRLYWYRQTLGQGPEFLTYFQNEAQLEKSRLLSDRFSAERPKGSFSTLEIQRTEQGDSAMYLCASSSGYNSPLHFGNGTRLTVT.

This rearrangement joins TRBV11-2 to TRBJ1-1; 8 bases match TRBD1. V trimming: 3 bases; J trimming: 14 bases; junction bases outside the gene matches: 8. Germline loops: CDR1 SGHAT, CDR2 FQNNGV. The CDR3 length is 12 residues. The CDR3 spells CASSFADREAFF. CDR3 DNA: TGTGCCAGCAGCTTTGCGGACAGGGAGGCCTTCTTT. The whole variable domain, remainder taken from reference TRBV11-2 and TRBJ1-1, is EAGVAQSPRYKIIEKRQSVAFWCNPISGHATLYWYQQILGQGPKLLIQFQNNGVVDDSQLPKDRFSAERLKGVDSTLKIQPAKLEDSAVYLCASSFADREAFFGQGTRLTVV.

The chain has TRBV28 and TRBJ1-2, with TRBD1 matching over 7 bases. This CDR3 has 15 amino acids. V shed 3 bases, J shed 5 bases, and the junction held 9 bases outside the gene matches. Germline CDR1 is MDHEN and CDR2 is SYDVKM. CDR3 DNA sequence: TGTGCCAGCAGTTTCCAGGGGACAGTAAATTATGGCTACACCTTC. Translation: CASSFQGTVNYGYTF.

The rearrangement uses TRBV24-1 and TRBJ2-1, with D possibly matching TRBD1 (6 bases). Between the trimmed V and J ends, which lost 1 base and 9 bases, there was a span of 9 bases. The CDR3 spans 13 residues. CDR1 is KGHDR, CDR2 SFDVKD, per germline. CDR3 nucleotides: TGTGCCACCAGTGATTTAGGGGGTCCTGAGCAGTTCTTC. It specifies CATSDLGGPEQFF.

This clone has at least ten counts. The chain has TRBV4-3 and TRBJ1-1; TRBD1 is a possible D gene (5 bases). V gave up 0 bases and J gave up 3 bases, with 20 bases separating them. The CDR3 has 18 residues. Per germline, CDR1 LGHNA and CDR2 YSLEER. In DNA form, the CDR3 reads TGCGCCAGCAGCCAAGATGCGGGACGCCGAATCGGGTACACTGAAGCTTTCTTT. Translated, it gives CASSQDAGRRIGYTEAFF.

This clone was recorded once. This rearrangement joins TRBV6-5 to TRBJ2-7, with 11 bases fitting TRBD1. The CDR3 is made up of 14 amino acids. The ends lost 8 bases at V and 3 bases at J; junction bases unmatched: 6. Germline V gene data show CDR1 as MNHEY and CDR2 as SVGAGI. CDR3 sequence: CASSGGQGGYEQYF. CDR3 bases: TGTGCCAGCTCCGGGGGACAGGGGGGCTACGAGCAGTACTTC.

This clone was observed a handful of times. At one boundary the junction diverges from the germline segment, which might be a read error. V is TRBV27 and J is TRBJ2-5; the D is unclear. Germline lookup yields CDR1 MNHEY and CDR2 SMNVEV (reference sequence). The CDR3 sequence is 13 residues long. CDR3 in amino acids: CASSFPDRVLTHF. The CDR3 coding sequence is TGTGCCAGCAGTTTCCCAGACCGGGTCTTAACCCACTTC.

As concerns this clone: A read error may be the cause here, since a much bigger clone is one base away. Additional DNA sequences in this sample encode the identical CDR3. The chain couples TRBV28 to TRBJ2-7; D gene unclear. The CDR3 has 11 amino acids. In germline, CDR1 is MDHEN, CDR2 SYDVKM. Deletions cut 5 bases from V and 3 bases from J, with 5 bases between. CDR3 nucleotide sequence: TGTGCCAGCAGTCCTTACTACGAGCAGTACTTC. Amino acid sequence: CASSPYYEQYF.

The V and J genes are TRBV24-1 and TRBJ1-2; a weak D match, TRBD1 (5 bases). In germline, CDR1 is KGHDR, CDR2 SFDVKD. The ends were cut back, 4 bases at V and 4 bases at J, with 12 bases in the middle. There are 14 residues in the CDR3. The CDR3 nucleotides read TGTGCCACCAGTGAGGCGACAGCGAGCTATGGCTACACCTTC. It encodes CATSEATASYGYTF.

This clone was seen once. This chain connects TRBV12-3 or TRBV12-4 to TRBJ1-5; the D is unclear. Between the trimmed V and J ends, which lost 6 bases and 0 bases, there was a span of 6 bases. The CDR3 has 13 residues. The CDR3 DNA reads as TGTGCCAGCAGCAGAAATAGCAATCAGCCCCAGCATTTT. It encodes CASSRNSNQPQHF.

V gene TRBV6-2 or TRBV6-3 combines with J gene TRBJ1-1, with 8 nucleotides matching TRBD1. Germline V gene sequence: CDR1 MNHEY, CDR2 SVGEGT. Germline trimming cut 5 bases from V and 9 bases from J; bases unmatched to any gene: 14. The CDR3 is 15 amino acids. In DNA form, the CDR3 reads TGTGCCAGCAGTCAAACTTTATCCGGGACAGGTAAAGCTTTCTTT. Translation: CASSQTLSGTGKAFF.

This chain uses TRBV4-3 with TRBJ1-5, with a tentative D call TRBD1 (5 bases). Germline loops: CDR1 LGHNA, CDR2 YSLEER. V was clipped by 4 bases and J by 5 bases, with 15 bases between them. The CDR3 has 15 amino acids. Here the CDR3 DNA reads TGCGCCAGCAGCCCAGACAGACAATGGGATCAGCCCCAGCATTTT. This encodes CASSPDRQWDQPQHF.

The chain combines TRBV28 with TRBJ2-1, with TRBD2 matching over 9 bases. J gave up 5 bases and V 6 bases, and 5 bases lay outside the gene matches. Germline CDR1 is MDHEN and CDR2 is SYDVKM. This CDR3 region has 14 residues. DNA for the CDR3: TGTGCCAGCAGCCCGACTAGCGGAAACAATGAGCAGTTCTTC. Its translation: CASSPTSGNNEQFF.

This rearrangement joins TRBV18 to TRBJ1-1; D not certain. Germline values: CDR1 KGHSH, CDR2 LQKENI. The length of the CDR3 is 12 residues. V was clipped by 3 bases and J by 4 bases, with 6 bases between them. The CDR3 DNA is TGTGCCAGCTCACCTCCCGGCACTGAAGCTTTCTTT. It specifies CASSPPGTEAFF.

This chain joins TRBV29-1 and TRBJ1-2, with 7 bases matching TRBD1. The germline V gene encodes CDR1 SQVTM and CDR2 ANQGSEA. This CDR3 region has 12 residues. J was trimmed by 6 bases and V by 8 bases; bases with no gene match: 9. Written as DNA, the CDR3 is TGCAGCTCCTCCAGGGGGGCCGATGGCTACACCTTC. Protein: CSSSRGADGYTF.